This record covers a single TCR beta chain. What it binds is unknown. The sample belongs to a study of post-analysis software for immune sequencing data. In germline, CDR1 is SGHAT, CDR2 FQNNGV. This CDR3 is 17 amino acids long. With 1 base clipped from V and 8 bases from J, the junction kept 13 bases outside the gene matches. Study results and caveats: Analysis by F measure revealed that same-batch samples clustered strongly together. Compared against controls, patients with multiple sclerosis displayed significantly lower normalized Chao1 diversity. Patients showed TRBV5-6, TRBV5-1 and TRBV20-1 among a few TRBV segments more frequent than in controls.

Unique molecular identifiers were carried by the TCR beta cDNA libraries. TCRdb recomputed calls from the PCR reads with MiXCR, one row per CDR3 protein. The sample consists of around 700,000 distinct CDR3 sequences, around 64% of them appearing once. The sequence was obtained from a girl between 2 and 10 years old with multiple sclerosis. The rearrangement uses TRBV11-2 and TRBJ2-1; 8 bases map to TRBD2. The specimen was blood. The CDR3 here is CASSLGLRAGVGDEQFF. The CDR3 DNA sequence: TGTGCCAGCAGCTTAGGGTTAAGAGCGGGAGTTGGCGATGAGCAGTTCTTC. Variable domain in full (rest from reference TRBV11-2 and TRBJ2-1): EAGVAQSPRYKIIEKRQSVAFWCNPISGHATLYWYQQILGQGPKLLIQFQNNGVVDDSQLPKDRFSAERLKGVDSTLKIQPAKLEDSAVYLCASSLGLRAGVGDEQFFGPGTRLTVL.